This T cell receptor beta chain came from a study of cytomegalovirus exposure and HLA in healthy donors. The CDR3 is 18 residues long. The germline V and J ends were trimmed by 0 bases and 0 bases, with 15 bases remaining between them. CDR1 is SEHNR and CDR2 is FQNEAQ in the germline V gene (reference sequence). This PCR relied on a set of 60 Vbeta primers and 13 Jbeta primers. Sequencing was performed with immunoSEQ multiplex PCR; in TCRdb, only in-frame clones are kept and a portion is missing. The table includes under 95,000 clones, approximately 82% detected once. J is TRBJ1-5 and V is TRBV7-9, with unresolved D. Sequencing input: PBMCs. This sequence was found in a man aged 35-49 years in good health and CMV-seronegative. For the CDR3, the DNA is TGTGCCAGCAGCTTAGCGCGGCAGGTCGGGGATAGCAATCAGCCCCAGCATTTT. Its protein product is CASSLARQVGDSNQPQHF.